Listed here are 20 T cell receptor beta chains from one sample, sequenced in a study of blood T cell repertoires in COVID-19 (dated by TCRdb to about 2020). Libraries came from the immunoSEQ multiplex PCR assay. TCRdb holds this immuneACCESS table with in-frame rearrangements only. Some clones are missing; in checked studies, unresolved V genes explain under half, and the rest has no known cause. Here the sample has about 190,000 clones; over 75% occur a single time. The ten largest clonotypes hold roughly 5.6% of the sample. The specimen was peripheral blood. The receptors stem from a woman aged 40-49 years who had recovered from COVID-19.

The chain links TRBV7-8 to TRBJ1-2; possible D gene TRBD1, 5 bases. Germline values: CDR1 SGHVS, CDR2 FQNEAQ. The CDR3 is 14 residues long. Trimming took 4 bases from V and 7 from J, leaving 16 bases between them. The CDR3 here is CASSSWDFGSGYTF. The CDR3 DNA reads as TGTGCCAGCAGCTCCTGGGACTTCGGAAGTGGCTACACCTTC.

The chain couples TRBV18 to TRBJ1-4; the D gene is possibly TRBD1 (6 bases). Germline V gene lookup returns CDR1 KGHSH and CDR2 LQKENI. Trimming shortened V by 1 base and J by 8 bases, and 14 bases separated the two germline ends. This CDR3 is 15 amino acids long. The CDR3 loop is CASSPRVQGEEKLFF. The DNA of the CDR3 is TGTGCCAGCTCACCACGGGTACAGGGCGAGGAAAAACTGTTTTTT.

The chain joins TRBV10-3 to TRBJ2-3; D not certain. The germline CDR1 and CDR2 sequences are ENHRY and SYGVKD. This CDR3 contains 14 residues. Trimming removed 7 bases from V and 1 base from J, with 12 bases in between. DNA of the CDR3: TGTGCCATCAAATGGGCAGACGGCACAGATACGCAGTATTTT. Translated: CAIKWADGTDTQYF.

The chain uses TRBV28 and TRBJ2-6; no firm D call. Deletions cut 1 base from V and 0 bases from J, with 16 bases between. The germline gives CDR1 MDHEN, CDR2 SYDVKM. CDR3 length: 19 residues. This CDR3 reads CASSLFGPGPISGANVLTF. As DNA, the CDR3 is TGTGCCAGCAGTTTATTCGGCCCGGGTCCCATCTCTGGGGCCAACGTCCTGACTTTC.

The chain couples TRBV10-1 to TRBJ1-5; TRBD1 matches 8 bases. The V and J ends lost 8 bases and 5 bases, in that order; junction bases with no gene match: 11. This CDR3 has 15 amino acids. From germline, CDR1 is WNHNN and CDR2 SYGVQD (reference sequence). The CDR3 DNA reads as TGCGCCAGCCCGTACAGGGGGAAGGTCCATCAGCCCCAGCATTTT. Translated, it gives CASPYRGKVHQPQHF.

The chain uses TRBV13 and TRBJ1-1; 8 bases align to TRBD1. The CDR3 is made up of 14 amino acids. Germline lookup yields CDR1 PRHDT and CDR2 FYEKMQ (reference sequence). With 6 bases clipped from V and 6 bases from J, the junction kept 9 bases outside the gene matches. The DNA for the CDR3 is TGTGCCAGCAGGTGGAAGGGACAGGCCGCTGAAGCTTTCTTT. Protein: CASRWKGQAAEAFF.

The rearrangement links TRBV28 to TRBJ2-7; 14 bases fit TRBD2. The CDR3 loop spans 15 amino acids. V was pared by 6 bases and J by 6 bases, with 7 bases of the junction left unmatched. Germline V gene data show CDR1 as MDHEN and CDR2 as SYDVKM. The CDR3 sequence: CASSRGGTSGSEQYF. The CDR3 DNA reads TGTGCCAGCAGCCGAGGGGGGACTAGCGGGAGCGAGCAGTACTTC.

This clone was seen a few times. V and J are TRBV6-5 and TRBJ1-5, with 7 bases that match TRBD1. The J segment lost 6 bases and the V segment lost 8 bases, leaving 7 bases of the junction unmatched. The CDR3 loop spans 13 amino acids. CDR1 MNHEY and CDR2 SVGAGI come from the germline V gene. This CDR3 is CASLRQGAQPQHF. CDR3 bases: TGTGCCAGCCTCAGACAGGGTGCTCAGCCCCAGCATTTT.

The V call is TRBV10-3, the J call TRBJ2-1; 10 bases map to TRBD2. The V and J ends lost 6 bases and 9 bases, in that order; junction bases with no gene match: 8. The germline CDR1 and CDR2 sequences are ENHRY and SYGVKD. The CDR3 runs 14 residues. As DNA, the CDR3 is TGTGCCATCAGAGATAGCGGGAGGAGGGGTGAGCAGTTCTTC. Translating it yields CAIRDSGRRGEQFF.

The chain has TRBV29-1 and TRBJ2-1, with 8 bases that match TRBD2. V dropped 8 bases and J dropped 9; count of bases not matched to a gene: 6. This CDR3 contains 11 residues. From germline, CDR1 is SQVTM and CDR2 ANQGSEA. The CDR3 region has the DNA TGCAGCCTCCGGGAGGGTGGTGAGCAGTTCTTC. Its translation: CSLREGGEQFF.

The gene calls are TRBV4-2 and TRBJ2-7; 7 nucleotides match TRBD1. Germline V CDR1 and CDR2: LGHNA, YNFKEQ. The CDR3 has 15 residues. V shed 0 bases, J shed 7 bases, and the junction held 9 bases outside the gene matches. In DNA, the CDR3 is TGTGCCAGCAGCCAAGAAGACAGGGAAAATTGGGAGCAGTACTTC. Translation: CASSQEDRENWEQYF.

J is TRBJ2-1 and V is TRBV6-5, with D maybe TRBD1 (6 bases). Per germline, CDR1 MNHEY and CDR2 SVGAGI. The CDR3 contains 14 residues. V lost 8 bases and J 14 bases, leaving 25 bases between the germline ends. The CDR3 sequence is CASSATGLQKGKFF. In DNA, the CDR3 is TGTGCCAGCTCAGCTACAGGGTTACAAAAGGGGAAGTTCTTC.

The chain carries TRBV13 and TRBJ1-1, with a weak D call TRBD1 (5 bases). The ends were cut back, 5 bases at V and 4 bases at J, with 14 bases in the middle. Germline V gene sequence: CDR1 PRHDT, CDR2 FYEKMQ (reference sequence). The CDR3 is 14 amino acids. The CDR3 reads CASSPVGGGTEAFF. CDR3 coding DNA: TGTGCCAGCAGCCCCGTCGGGGGGGGCACTGAAGCTTTCTTT.

The V gene is TRBV6-4, the J gene TRBJ2-4; tentative D call: TRBD1 (6 bases). Trimming took off 2 bases at V and 2 bases at J, with 13 bases between the two ends. CDR3 length: 16 residues. Looked up from germline, CDR1 is MRHNA and CDR2 is SNTAGT. The CDR3 loop is CASSDSEDSSKNIQYF. The CDR3 bases are TGTGCCAGCAGTGACAGCGAGGACAGTTCCAAAAACATTCAGTACTTC.

V usage is TRBV6-2 or TRBV6-3 and J usage is TRBJ2-1; D possibly corresponds to TRBD1 (6 bases). Trimming took 7 bases from V and 6 from J, leaving 25 bases between them. This CDR3 has 17 amino acids. CDR1 and CDR2 (germline): MNHEY, SVGEGT. The CDR3 DNA sequence: TGTGCCAGCACCCCCAGGGGAGCGCGAACCAAATTCAATGAGCAGTTCTTC. It yields the protein CASTPRGARTKFNEQFF.

The J gene is TRBJ1-1, the V gene TRBV2, with no clear D. The CDR3 totals 13 residues. V lost 6 bases, J lost 4 bases, and 12 bases lay in between. Germline assignment: CDR1 SNHLY and CDR2 FYNNEI. CDR3 in amino acids: CASRLDRSTEAFF. CDR3 coding DNA: TGTGCCAGCAGACTCGACCGGAGCACTGAAGCTTTCTTT.

The V and J genes are TRBV24-1 and TRBJ2-1, with TRBD1 matching 7 bases. From germline, CDR1 is KGHDR and CDR2 SFDVKD. This CDR3 is 14 amino acids long. The trim removed 9 bases at V and 0 bases at J, leaving 4 bases unmatched. The CDR3 DNA sequence: TGTGCCACCCAGGGACAGAGCTCCTACAATGAGCAGTTCTTC. This encodes CATQGQSSYNEQFF.

This sequence joins TRBV6-5 and TRBJ1-1; 8 bases map to TRBD1. From germline, CDR1 is MNHEY and CDR2 SVGAGI. The CDR3 totals 14 residues. V trimming: 6 bases; J trimming: 4 bases; junction bases outside the gene matches: 7. The CDR3 nucleotides are TGTGCCAGCAGACCAGGGGGCGGTATCACTGAAGCTTTCTTT. Its translation is CASRPGGGITEAFF.

The sample holds one count of this clone. This rearrangement joins TRBV7-9 to TRBJ2-3, with 8 bases fitting TRBD2. The CDR3 sequence is 15 residues long. V trimming: 0 bases; J trimming: 2 bases; junction bases outside the gene matches: 1. Germline V gives CDR1 SEHNR, CDR2 FQNEAQ (reference sequence). The DNA for the CDR3 is TGTGCCAGCAGCTTAGCTAGCGGGACCACAGATACGCAGTATTTT. Its protein is CASSLASGTTDTQYF.

The chain links TRBV7-7 to TRBJ1-1; 8 nucleotides agree with TRBD1. Per germline, CDR1 SSHAT and CDR2 FNYEAQ (reference sequence). CDR3 length equals 14 residues. V shed 5 bases and J 6 bases; nucleotides not matched to a gene: 8. DNA of the CDR3: TGTGCCAGCAGCCCGATGGCAGGGGGCTCTGAAGCTTTCTTT. As protein: CASSPMAGGSEAFF. Based on the CDR3 plus reference TRBV7-7 and TRBJ1-1, the full variable domain is GAGVSQSPRYKVTKRGQDVTLRCDPISSHATLYWYQQALGQGPEFLTYFNYEAQPDKSGLPSDRFSAERPEGSISTLTIQRTEQRDSAMYRCASSPMAGGSEAFFGQGTRLTVV.